This is a list of T cell receptor beta chains from one sample in a study of molecular identifiers for immune sequencing clone quantification. MiXCR, run by TCRdb on the PCR reads, gives a single entry per CDR3 protein. The sample includes approximately 670,000 distinct CDR3 sequences, just under 20% of them seen just once. The sequencing sample was made of naive CD8+ T cells from blood, with Jurkat cell RNA spiked in. Every receptor here comes from a human donor in good health. Some libraries in this study had Jurkat cell RNA spiked in. The CDR3 runs from the conserved cysteine through the conserved F or W. Each record gives: clone size, V gene, CDR3 length, J gene, D gene, CDR3 DNA, CDR3 protein. The D gene is left open where the match is weak. Size is stated for part of the rows, as once, few or many counts, or as a class when the clone is expanded.

size: many; V: TRBV13; length: 15; J: TRBJ1-1; D: -; DNA: TGTGCCAGCAGCTTTGGCCCCCGGTTGTTTACTGAAGCTTTCTTT; CDR3: CASSFGPRLFTEAFF
size: many; V: TRBV20-1; length: 16; J: TRBJ1-5; D: -; DNA: TGCAGTGCTAGAGATCTAAGAGACCTTAGCAATCAGCCCCAGCATTTT; CDR3: CSARDLRDLSNQPQHF
size: -; V: TRBV2; length: 14; J: TRBJ2-2; D: -; DNA: TGTGCCAGCAGTGATCCCTTAAACACCGGGGAGCTGTTTTTT; CDR3: CASSDPLNTGELFF
size: few; V: TRBV20-1; length: 14; J: TRBJ2-3; D: TRBD2; DNA: TGCAGGGGACTAGCGGGAGGGAGCACAGATGCGCAGTATTTT; CDR3: CRGLAGGSTDAQYF
size: many; V: TRBV27; length: 14; J: TRBJ1-1; D: -; DNA: TGTGCCAGCAGAGCCGACAGAGGGCTCTCTGAAGCTTTCTTT; CDR3: CASRADRGLSEAFF
size: many; V: TRBV5-6; length: 14; J: TRBJ2-5; D: -; DNA: TGTGCCAGCAGCTTGTCGGTAAGACAAGAGACCCAGTACTTC; CDR3: CASSLSVRQETQYF
size: many; V: TRBV4-3; length: 13; J: TRBJ2-3; D: -; DNA: TGCGCCAGCAGCCAAGATCCCGCAGATACGCAGTATTTT; CDR3: CASSQDPADTQYF
size: -; V: TRBV19; length: 13; J: TRBJ1-5; D: -; DNA: TGTGCCAGTAGTATATGTAGCAATCAGCCCCAGCATTTT; CDR3: CASSICSNQPQHF
size: few; V: TRBV14; length: 18; J: TRBJ2-2; D: TRBD1; DNA: TGTGCCAGCAGCCAAGATCGGACAGGAATCTGGAACACCGGGGAGCTGTTTTTT; CDR3: CASSQDRTGIWNTGELFF
size: many; V: TRBV5-6; length: 15; J: TRBJ1-1; D: -; DNA: TGTGCCAGCAGCTTGGGCGGAGTGGGGAACACTGAAGCTTTCTTT; CDR3: CASSLGGVGNTEAFF
size: many; V: TRBV6-5; length: 13; J: TRBJ1-1; D: -; DNA: TGTGCCAGCAGTTACGGGGAGTACACTGAAGCTTTCTTT; CDR3: CASSYGEYTEAFF
size: few; V: TRBV4-1; length: 13; J: TRBJ1-2; D: -; DNA: TGCGCCAGCAGCCCACAGGAGGCGTATGGCTACACCTTC; CDR3: CASSPQEAYGYTF
size: -; V: TRBV7-9; length: 14; J: TRBJ2-7; D: -; DNA: TGTGCCAGCAGCCTAGGGGGAGGGGGCGACGAGCAGTACTTC; CDR3: CASSLGGGGDEQYF
size: few; V: TRBV6-1; length: 14; J: TRBJ1-5; D: -; DNA: TGTGCCAGCAGTCAATCACGCGGGAATCAGCCCCAGCATTTT; CDR3: CASSQSRGNQPQHF
size: many; V: TRBV28; length: 15; J: TRBJ2-2; D: -; DNA: TGTGCCAGCAGTTTCGACTGGAGGAACACCGGGGAGCTGTTTTTT; CDR3: CASSFDWRNTGELFF
size: many; V: TRBV6-2/TRBV6-3; length: 16; J: TRBJ1-1; D: -; DNA: TGTGCCAGCAGCCCCTGGTCAGGGGTCCACAACACTGAAGCTTTCTTT; CDR3: CASSPWSGVHNTEAFF
size: many; V: TRBV12-3/TRBV12-4; length: 15; J: TRBJ2-5; D: -; DNA: TGTGCCAGCAGTTTCGACGGGGGAGTGGGAGAGACCCAGTACTTC; CDR3: CASSFDGGVGETQYF
size: -; V: TRBV12-3/TRBV12-4; length: 17; J: TRBJ1-1; D: -; DNA: TGTGCCAGCAGTTTGGGGCAGGGTCCCATCCTCAACACTGAAGCTTTCTTT; CDR3: CASSLGQGPILNTEAFF
size: many; V: TRBV7-9; length: 15; J: TRBJ2-7; D: -; DNA: TGTGCCAGCAGCCCCGCCCCGAGGGGGGGTTACGAGCAGTACTTC; CDR3: CASSPAPRGGYEQYF
size: -; V: TRBV5-6; length: 14; J: TRBJ2-2; D: -; DNA: TGTGCCAGCAGCTTGTGGATCCTCAACGGGGAGCTGTTTTTT; CDR3: CASSLWILNGELFF
size: many; V: TRBV29-1; length: 11; J: TRBJ2-7; D: -; DNA: TGCAGCGTTGAACGTCTAGGGGAGCAGTACTTC; CDR3: CSVERLGEQYF
size: many; V: TRBV6-5; length: 15; J: TRBJ1-6; D: TRBD1; DNA: TGTGCCAGCAGTTACTCAACAGGGGGCTATTCACCCCTCCACTTT; CDR3: CASSYSTGGYSPLHF
size: many; V: TRBV6-6; length: 13; J: TRBJ2-5; D: -; DNA: TGTGCCAGCAAGGTGGGACTGCAAGAGACCCAGTACTTC; CDR3: CASKVGLQETQYF
size: many; V: TRBV10-3; length: 14; J: TRBJ2-7; D: -; DNA: TGTGCCATCAGTGAGGGCCTGGGCCTCTACGAGCAGTACTTC; CDR3: CAISEGLGLYEQYF
size: many; V: TRBV12-3/TRBV12-4; length: 13; J: TRBJ2-3; D: -; DNA: TGTGCCAGCAGTTTTTTTAGTCCAGATACGCAGTATTTT; CDR3: CASSFFSPDTQYF
size: few; V: TRBV3-1; length: 19; J: TRBJ2-3; D: TRBD2; DNA: TGTGCCAGCAGCCAAGATGCGGGACTAGCGGAAGGATACACAGATACGCAGTATTTT; CDR3: CASSQDAGLAEGYTDTQYF
size: few; V: TRBV5-1; length: 15; J: TRBJ2-2; D: -; DNA: TGCGCCAGCAGCTTGGACCCAGCAAACACCGGGGAGCTGTTTTTT; CDR3: CASSLDPANTGELFF
size: many; V: TRBV9; length: 17; J: TRBJ2-5; D: -; DNA: TGTGCCAGCACTCCCGGGATCATCAGAGTGGGAGGAGAGACCCAGTACTTC; CDR3: CASTPGIIRVGGETQYF
size: many; V: TRBV12-3/TRBV12-4; length: 15; J: TRBJ2-2; D: -; DNA: TGTGCCAGCAGTTTAGGGGCGGCGAACACCGGGGAGCTGTTTTTT; CDR3: CASSLGAANTGELFF
size: -; V: TRBV6-5; length: 14; J: TRBJ1-2; D: -; DNA: TGTGCCAGCAGTTCTTCCCCAGGGAACTATGGCTACACCTTC; CDR3: CASSSSPGNYGYTF
size: few; V: TRBV6-4; length: 15; J: TRBJ2-5; D: TRBD2; DNA: TGTGCCAGCAGGAAGACTAGCGGGAGGGCCCAGGTCCAGTACTTC; CDR3: CASRKTSGRAQVQYF